This TCR beta chain stems from a study of regulatory dendritic cells for organ transplantation. At the level of the study: On day 6, the dendritic cells were exposed to LPS.

Whole-study results and caveats: Resting memory CD8+ T cells held the most alloreactive clonotypes. Naive T cells showed high diversity, memory cells less, memory CD8+ least.

This clone was seen just once. The antigen is not known. Sorted subsets were CFSE-labeled and cultured approximately 5 days with allogeneic dendritic cells. CD4+ or CD8+ T cells were sorted as naive CD45RA+ or memory CD45RO+. Trimming cost V 1 base and J 10 bases, with 5 bases left between them. There are 10 residues in the CDR3. Germline-derived CDR1 and CDR2 are DFQATT and SNEGSKA (reference sequence). Clones were sequenced by immunoSEQ multiplex PCR, and TCRdb holds only the in-frame ones, with some missing. In the table there are roughly 23,000 clones, over 75% of which are singletons. Sequencing used naive CD4+ T cells from blood cultured with dendritic cells. The subset was: CD45RA+ naive T cells. The genes are TRBV20-1 and TRBJ2-1, with no clear D. This receptor was obtained from a human donor in good health. The CDR3 reads CSARAREQFF. CDR3 in DNA: TGCAGTGCTAGAGCTAGGGAGCAGTTCTTC.